This T cell receptor beta chain was documented in a study of blood T cell repertoires in COVID-19. Across the study: Spain, Italy and the United States supplied samples that represented acute and convalescent COVID-19. T cells, B-cell-depleted T cells, or PBMCs provided the cDNA or gDNA that served as material.

Under the authors' procedure: Using reference gene primer amplification, nucleated cell counts were estimated. Clones were sequenced by immunoSEQ multiplex PCR, and TCRdb holds only the in-frame ones, with some missing. D and trimming come from the DNA, and the V and J calls and clone size come from that table. The sample yields 75,000 to 95,000 clones, roughly 88% seen once. CDR1 SGHNT and CDR2 YYREEE come from the germline V gene (reference sequence). The CDR3 extends over 16 amino acids. With V trimmed by 5 bases and J by 7 bases, 8 bases remained unmatched. V is TRBV5-4 and J is TRBJ2-1; 14 nucleotides line up with TRBD2. Sequenced: peripheral blood. The clonotype comes from a human donor in a cohort sampled during active COVID-19. The CDR3 DNA is TGTGCCAGCAGTTCCGGACTAGCGGGAGGAGGGAATGAGCAGTTCTTC. Its translation is CASSSGLAGGGNEQFF.